This T cell receptor beta chain comes out of a study of shared clonotypes between healthy human individuals. The CDR3 loop spans 16 amino acids. The ends lost 5 bases at V and 6 bases at J; junction bases unmatched: 12. CDR1 and CDR2 (germline): MNHEY, SMNVEV (reference sequence). Study conclusions and caveats: Clonotypes not shared had lower generation probabilities than those common to all four donors.

TCRdb's table, derived via immunoSEQ multiplex PCR, lists solely in-frame clones and lacks some. The sample holds more than 2 million clones, more than 90% seen once. On this clone itself: Its matching antigen is unknown.

The rearrangement uses TRBV27 and TRBJ1-5, with 8 bases aligning to TRBD1. This sequence originates from a man between 18 and 29 years old in good health. Input material: naive CD4+ T cells sorted from blood. Subset indicated: CD45RA+ positively selected. CDR3 bases: TGTGCCAGCAGTCCCGGATCACAGGGGGGAGGTCAGCCCCAGCATTTT. Translation: CASSPGSQGGGQPQHF.